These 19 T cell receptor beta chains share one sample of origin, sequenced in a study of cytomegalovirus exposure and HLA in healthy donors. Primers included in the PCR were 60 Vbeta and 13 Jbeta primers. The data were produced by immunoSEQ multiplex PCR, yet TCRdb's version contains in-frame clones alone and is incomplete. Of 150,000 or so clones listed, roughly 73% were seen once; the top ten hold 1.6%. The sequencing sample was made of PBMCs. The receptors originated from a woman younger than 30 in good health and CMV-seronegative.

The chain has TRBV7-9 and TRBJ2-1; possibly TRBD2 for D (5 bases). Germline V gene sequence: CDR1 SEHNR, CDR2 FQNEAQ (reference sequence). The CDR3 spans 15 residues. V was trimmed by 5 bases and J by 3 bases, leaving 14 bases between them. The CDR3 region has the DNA TGTGCCAGCAGCCATGGAGGCAGCCTCTACAATGAGCAGTTCTTC. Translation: CASSHGGSLYNEQFF.

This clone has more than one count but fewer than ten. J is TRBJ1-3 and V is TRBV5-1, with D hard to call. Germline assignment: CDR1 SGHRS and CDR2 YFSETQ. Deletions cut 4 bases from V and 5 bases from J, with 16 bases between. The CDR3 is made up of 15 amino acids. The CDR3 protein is CASSPLGASRNTIYF. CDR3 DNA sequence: TGCGCCAGCAGCCCGTTGGGAGCCAGTCGAAACACCATATATTTT.

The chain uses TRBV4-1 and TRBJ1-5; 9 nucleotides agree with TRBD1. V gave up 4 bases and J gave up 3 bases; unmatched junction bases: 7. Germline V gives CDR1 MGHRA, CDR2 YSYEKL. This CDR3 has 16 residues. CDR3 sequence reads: CASSLTGGNDNQPQHF. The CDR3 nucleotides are TGCGCCAGCAGCCTAACAGGGGGCAACGACAATCAGCCCCAGCATTTT.

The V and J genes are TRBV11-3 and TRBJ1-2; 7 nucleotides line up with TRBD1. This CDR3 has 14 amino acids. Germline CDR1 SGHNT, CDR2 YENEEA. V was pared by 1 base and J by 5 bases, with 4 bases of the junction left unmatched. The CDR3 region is CASSLARGTYGYTF. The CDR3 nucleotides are TGTGCCAGCAGCTTAGCCAGGGGGACGTATGGCTACACCTTC.

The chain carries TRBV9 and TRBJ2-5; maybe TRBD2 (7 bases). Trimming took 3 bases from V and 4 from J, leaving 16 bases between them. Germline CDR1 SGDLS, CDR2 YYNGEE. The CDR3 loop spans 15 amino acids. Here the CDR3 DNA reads TGTGCCAGCAGCGCCGGAGGGGGGGTCGGAGAGACCCAGTACTTC. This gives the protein CASSAGGGVGETQYF.

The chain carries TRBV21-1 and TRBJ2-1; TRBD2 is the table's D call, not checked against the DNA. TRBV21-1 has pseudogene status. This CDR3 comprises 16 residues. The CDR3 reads CASSKVPAGDYNEQFF. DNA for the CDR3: TGTGCCAGCAGCAAAGTCCCAGCGGGGGACTACAATGAGCAGTTCTTC.

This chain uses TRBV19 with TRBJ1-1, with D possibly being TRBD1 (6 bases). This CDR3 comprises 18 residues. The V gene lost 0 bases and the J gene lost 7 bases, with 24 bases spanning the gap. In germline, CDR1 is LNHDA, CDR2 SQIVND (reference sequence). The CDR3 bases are TGTGCCAGTAGTATAGACCGGGACACTCGATACGGGATCATTGAAGCTTTCTTT. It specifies CASSIDRDTRYGIIEAFF.

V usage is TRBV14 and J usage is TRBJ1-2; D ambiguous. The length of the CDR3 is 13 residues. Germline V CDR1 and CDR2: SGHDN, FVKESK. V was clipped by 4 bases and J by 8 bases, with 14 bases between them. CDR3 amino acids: CASSLTLTAGYTF. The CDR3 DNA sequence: TGTGCCAGCAGCCTGACACTTACCGCGGGCTACACCTTC.

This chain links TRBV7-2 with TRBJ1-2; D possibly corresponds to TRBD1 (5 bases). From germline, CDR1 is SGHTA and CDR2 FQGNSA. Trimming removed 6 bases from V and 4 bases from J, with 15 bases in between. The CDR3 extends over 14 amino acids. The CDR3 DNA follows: TGTGCCAGCAGGCCCAGCGGGACTATCTATGGCTACACCTTC. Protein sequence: CASRPSGTIYGYTF.

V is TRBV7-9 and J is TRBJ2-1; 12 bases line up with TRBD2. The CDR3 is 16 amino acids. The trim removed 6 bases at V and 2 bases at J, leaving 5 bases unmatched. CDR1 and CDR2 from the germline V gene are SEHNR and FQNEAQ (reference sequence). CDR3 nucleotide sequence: TGTGCCAGCAGTCCGACTAGCGGGGGACCCTACAATGAGCAGTTCTTC. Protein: CASSPTSGGPYNEQFF.

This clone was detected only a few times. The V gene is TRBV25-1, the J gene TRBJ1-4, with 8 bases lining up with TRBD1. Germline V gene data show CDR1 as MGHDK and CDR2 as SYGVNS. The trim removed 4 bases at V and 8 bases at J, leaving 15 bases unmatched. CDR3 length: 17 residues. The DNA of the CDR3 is TGTGCCAGCAGTGGCCGGACAGGGCCCACCGATTGGGAAAAACTGTTTTTT. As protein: CASSGRTGPTDWEKLFF.

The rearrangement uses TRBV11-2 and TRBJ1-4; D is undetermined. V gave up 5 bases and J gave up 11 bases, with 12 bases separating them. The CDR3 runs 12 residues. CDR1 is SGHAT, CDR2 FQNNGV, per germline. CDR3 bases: TGTGCCAGCAGCCCCCCCGGGGTGAAACTGTTTTTT. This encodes CASSPPGVKLFF.

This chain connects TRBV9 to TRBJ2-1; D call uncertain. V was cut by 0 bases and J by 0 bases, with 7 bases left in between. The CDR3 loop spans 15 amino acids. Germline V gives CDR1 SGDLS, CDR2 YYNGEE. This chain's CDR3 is CASSVGDPSYNEQFF. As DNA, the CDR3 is TGTGCCAGCAGCGTAGGCGATCCCTCCTACAATGAGCAGTTCTTC.

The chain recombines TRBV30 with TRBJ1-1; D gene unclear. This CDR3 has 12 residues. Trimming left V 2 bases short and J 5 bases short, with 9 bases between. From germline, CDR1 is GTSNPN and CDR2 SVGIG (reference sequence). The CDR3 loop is CAWSSGLTEAFF. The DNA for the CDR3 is TGTGCCTGGAGTAGTGGGCTGACTGAAGCTTTCTTT.

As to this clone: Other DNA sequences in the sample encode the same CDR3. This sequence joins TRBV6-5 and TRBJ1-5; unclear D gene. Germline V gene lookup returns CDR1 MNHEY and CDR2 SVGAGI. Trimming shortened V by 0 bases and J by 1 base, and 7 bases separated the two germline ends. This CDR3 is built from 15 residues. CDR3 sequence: CASSYSPGSNQPQHF. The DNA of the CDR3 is TGTGCCAGCAGTTACTCTCCCGGGAGCAATCAGCCCCAGCATTTT.

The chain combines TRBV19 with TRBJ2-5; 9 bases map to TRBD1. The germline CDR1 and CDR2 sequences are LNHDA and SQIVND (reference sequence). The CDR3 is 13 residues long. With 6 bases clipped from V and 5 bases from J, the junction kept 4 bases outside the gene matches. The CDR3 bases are TGTGCCAGTAGCCTGACAGGGGGGGAGACCCAGTACTTC. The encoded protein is CASSLTGGETQYF. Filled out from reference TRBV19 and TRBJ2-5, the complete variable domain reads DGGITQSPKYLFRKEGQNVTLSCEQNLNHDAMYWYRQDPGQGLRLIYYSQIVNDFQKGDIAEGYSVSREKKESFPLTVTSAQKNPTAFYLCASSLTGGETQYFGPGTRLLVL.

The CDR3 here is CASSARGTSYEQYF. DNA of the CDR3: TGTGCCAGCAGTGCGAGGGGGACCTCCTACGAGCAGTACTTC. The rearrangement links TRBV2 to TRBJ2-7, with D possibly TRBD1 on 6 matching bases. Germline loops: CDR1 SNHLY, CDR2 FYNNEI. This CDR3 region has 14 residues. V was shortened by 4 bases and J by 0 bases, with 10 bases between the two germline ends.

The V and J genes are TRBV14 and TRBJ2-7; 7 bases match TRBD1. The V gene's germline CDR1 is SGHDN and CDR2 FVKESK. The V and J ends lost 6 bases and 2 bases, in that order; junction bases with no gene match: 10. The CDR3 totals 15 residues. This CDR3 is CASSPAYRGAYEQYF. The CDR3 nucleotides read TGTGCCAGCAGTCCCGCTTACAGGGGAGCCTACGAGCAGTACTTC.

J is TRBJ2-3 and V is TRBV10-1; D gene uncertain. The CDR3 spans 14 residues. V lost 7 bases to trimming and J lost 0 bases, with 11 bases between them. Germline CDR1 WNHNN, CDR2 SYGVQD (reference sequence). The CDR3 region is CASNRGTSTDTQYF. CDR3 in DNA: TGCGCCAGCAACCGCGGTACTAGCACAGATACGCAGTATTTT.